A selection of T cell receptor beta chains follows, all from one sample in a study of blood T cell repertoires in COVID-19. Only in-frame clones appear in the TCRdb table, and some are missing; sequencing was by immunoSEQ multiplex PCR. The sample records about 97,000 clones, roughly 89% being singletons. Sequencing input: peripheral blood. All receptors come from a human donor in a cohort sampled during active COVID-19. CDR3s leave out the opening cysteine and the closing phenylalanine or tryptophan. Rows may omit the clone size; those that give it use once, few, many or a size class.

>TRBV5-6|once|TRBJ2-2
ASSFGLAGDGELF
>TRBV7-2|NA|TRBJ2-2
ASSPSVTSNTGELF
>TRBV7-9|NA|TRBJ1-1
ASSLDLREATEAF
>TRBV7-9|NA|TRBJ2-3
ASRGGLAGPDTQY
>TRBV19|NA|TRBJ1-5
ASQWGGNQPQH
>TRBV19|NA|TRBJ2-1
ASSRDRGDNEQF
>TRBV27|NA|TRBJ2-1
ASSLFERTGGDNEQF
>TRBV9|NA|TRBJ2-5
ASSVGWKPGGRETQY
>TRBV3-1/TRBV3-2|NA|TRBJ1-2
ASSPGILYGYT
>TRBV5-1|NA|TRBJ2-1
ASSLGLGSNEQF
>TRBV3-1/TRBV3-2|NA|TRBJ1-4
ASSQGGGTGEKLF
>TRBV5-1|NA|TRBJ1-1
ASSFRGGTEAF
>TRBV30|few|TRBJ1-1
ACTTVGVEAF
>TRBV5-6|NA|TRBJ1-1
ASSWGQENTEAF
>TRBV28|NA|TRBJ2-1
ASSLAIEQF
>TRBV11-2|NA|TRBJ2-5
ASSLGLAGSETQY
>TRBV20-1|NA|TRBJ2-3
SASGTKGSTDTQY
>TRBV25-1|NA|TRBJ2-1
ASSAKNRGAYNEQF
>TRBV25-1|NA|TRBJ2-7
ASTTGVEQY
>TRBV3-1/TRBV3-2|NA|TRBJ2-3
ASPGLDTDTQY
>TRBV7-9|NA|TRBJ1-5
ASSLGGQGWSNQPQH
>TRBV5-4|NA|TRBJ1-5
ASSLGGNSNQPQH
>TRBV13|NA|TRBJ2-3
ASSLWGLNPTDTQY
>TRBV15|NA|TRBJ1-5
ATSRERTGVGQPQH
>TRBV12-2|NA|TRBJ1-4
ASRLGKVGRGQGWNEKLF
>TRBV9|NA|TRBJ1-2
ASSTSGGGGYT